What follows are 12 T cell receptor beta chains derived from one specimen sequenced in a study of blood T cell repertoires in COVID-19. TCRdb keeps only in-frame clones here, not all; method: immunoSEQ multiplex PCR. Altogether roughly 180,000 clones are present, around 80% being singletons, with the ten largest covering 8% to 13%. Specimen: PBMCs or T cells enriched from blood (not recorded which). These receptors all stem from a man aged 50-59 years who had recovered from COVID-19.

Judged by abundance, this clone is medium-sized (0.01 to 0.1%). V gene TRBV2 combines with J gene TRBJ2-2, with 9 bases identical to TRBD1. V shed 3 bases and J 3 bases; nucleotides not matched to a gene: 2. Looked up from germline, CDR1 is SNHLY and CDR2 is FYNNEI. The CDR3 contains 15 residues. CDR3: CASSEWTGDTGELFF. Here the CDR3 DNA reads TGTGCCAGCAGTGAGTGGACAGGGGACACCGGGGAGCTGTTTTTT. The whole variable domain, remainder taken from reference TRBV2 and TRBJ2-2, is EPEVTQTPSHQVTQMGQEVILRCVPISNHLYFYWYRQILGQKVEFLVSFYNNEISEKSEIFDDQFSVERPDGSNFTLKIRSTKLEDSAMYFCASSEWTGDTGELFFGEGSRLTVL.

The chain employs TRBV7-2 and TRBJ2-7, with D perhaps TRBD1 (5 bases). The V and J ends lost 5 bases and 2 bases respectively, with 13 bases between them. This CDR3 comprises 14 residues. Per the germline V gene, CDR1 is SGHTA and CDR2 is FQGNSA. The CDR3 loop is CASSSSGIPYEQYF. The CDR3 region has the DNA TGTGCCAGCAGCAGTTCAGGGATTCCCTACGAGCAGTACTTC.

In its sample, this clone was seen once. The V call is TRBV3-1 (or the pseudogene TRBV3-2), the J call TRBJ2-5; tentative D call: TRBD2 (5 bases). The germline gives CDR1 LGHDT, CDR2 YNNKEL (reference sequence). Trimming pared 4 bases from V and 5 bases from J, leaving 20 bases between. The CDR3 has 16 residues. CDR3 residues: CASSPAGSRGLETQYF. CDR3 DNA: TGTGCCAGCAGCCCGGCAGGATCTCGTGGACTGGAGACCCAGTACTTC.

CDR3 sequence: CASSQDRTFSGNTIYF. Here the CDR3 DNA reads TGCGCCAGCAGCCAAGATAGAACCTTCTCTGGAAACACCATATATTTT. The rearrangement uses TRBV4-1 and TRBJ1-3, with D hard to call. Germline V gene sequence: CDR1 MGHRA, CDR2 YSYEKL. V was cut by 0 bases and J by 0 bases, with 9 bases left in between. This CDR3 contains 16 residues.

This chain joins TRBV19 and TRBJ1-4; 8 bases align to TRBD1. CDR1 and CDR2 from the germline V gene are LNHDA and SQIVND (reference sequence). Trimming took 2 bases from V and 5 from J; bases not matched to a gene: 4. There are 15 residues in the CDR3. The CDR3 region is CASSIRRQGNEKLFF. In nucleotides, the CDR3 is TGTGCCAGTAGTATAAGGAGACAGGGGAATGAAAAACTGTTTTTT.

The V call is TRBV19, the J call TRBJ1-4, with 8 bases matching TRBD1. In germline, CDR1 is LNHDA, CDR2 SQIVND (reference sequence). The V gene end was trimmed by 4 bases and the J gene end by 6 bases; junction bases not matched to a gene: 4. There are 14 residues in the CDR3. This chain's CDR3 is CASSKQGGYEKLFF. The CDR3 DNA reads as TGTGCCAGTAGTAAACAGGGGGGTTATGAAAAACTGTTTTTT.

J is TRBJ1-2 and V is TRBV27; TRBD1 might be the D (5 bases). This CDR3 is built from 15 residues. Germline V lookup: CDR1 MNHEY, CDR2 SMNVEV (reference sequence). Trimming removed 2 bases at V and 6 bases at J, with 16 bases between. The CDR3 spells CASSLGSGWGHGYTF. The CDR3, as DNA: TGTGCCAGCAGTTTAGGGTCAGGGTGGGGTCATGGCTACACCTTC.

This sequence joins TRBV7-2 and TRBJ2-3, with D perhaps matching TRBD2 (6 bases). The germline CDR1 and CDR2 sequences are SGHTA and FQGNSA. The CDR3 is 15 residues long. The V end was cut by 5 bases, the J end by 2 bases, with 14 bases between. CDR3 nucleotides: TGTGCCAGCAGCGCAACCGGGACTGTCACAGATACGCAGTATTTT. It yields the protein CASSATGTVTDTQYF.

This clone was counted once. The chain links TRBV10-2 to TRBJ2-2, with 10 bases fitting TRBD1. With 6 bases clipped from V and 1 base from J, the junction kept 5 bases outside the gene matches. CDR1 is WSHSY, CDR2 SAAADI, per germline. This CDR3 has 16 amino acids. The CDR3 DNA follows: TGCGCCAGCAGCCGACAGGGGGCAGGGAACACCGGGGAGCTGTTTTTT. This encodes CASSRQGAGNTGELFF.

The chain is built from TRBV3-1 (or the pseudogene TRBV3-2) and TRBJ1-2; 9 nucleotides align to TRBD1. CDR3 length: 14 amino acids. Losses at the gene ends were 4 bases for V and 4 bases for J; bases not matched to a gene: 4. The V gene's germline CDR1 is LGHDT and CDR2 YNNKEL (reference sequence). The CDR3 sequence is CASSLRQGGYGYTF. CDR3 DNA: TGTGCCAGCAGCCTGCGACAGGGGGGCTATGGCTACACCTTC.

CDR3 in amino acids: CSVYFRDRVMDNEQFF. In nucleotides, the CDR3 is TGCAGCGTTTACTTCCGAGACAGGGTAATGGACAATGAGCAGTTCTTC. V gene TRBV29-1 combines with J gene TRBJ2-1; 7 nucleotides align to TRBD1. CDR1 is SQVTM, CDR2 ANQGSEA, per germline. After removal of 5 bases from V and 5 bases from J, the junction contained 15 bases not matched to a gene. This CDR3 is 16 amino acids long.

The V call is TRBV10-1, the J call TRBJ1-4; no clear D gene. V lost 4 bases to trimming and J lost 7 bases, with 13 bases between them. The CDR3 spans 14 residues. Germline values: CDR1 WNHNN, CDR2 SYGVQD (reference sequence). CDR3 nucleotides: TGCGCCAGCAGTGGCGGGTTACGTGGTGAAAAACTGTTTTTT. Its protein product is CASSGGLRGEKLFF.